The 21 T cell receptor beta chains presented below share a single source sample, sequenced in a study of blood T cell repertoires in COVID-19. Sequencing was performed with immunoSEQ multiplex PCR; in TCRdb, only in-frame clones are kept and a portion is missing. The sample consists of some 260,000 clones, around four fifths of them appearing once. Source material: PBMCs or T cells enriched from blood (not recorded which). The receptors were sampled from a man aged 25 to 45 with acute COVID-19.

This clone occurred many times. The CDR3 coding sequence is TGTGCCAGCAGCTGGGAACAGGGGGCTGGGGGCACCGGGGAGCTGTTTTTT. It encodes CASSWEQGAGGTGELFF. J is TRBJ2-2 and V is TRBV5-6, with 9 bases aligning to TRBD1. Germline V CDR1 and CDR2: SGHDT, YYEEEE. J gave up 4 bases and V 3 bases, and 10 bases lay outside the gene matches. This CDR3 has 17 amino acids.

The genes are TRBV5-4 and TRBJ1-1, with D hard to call. CDR1 SGHNT and CDR2 YYREEE come from the germline V gene (reference sequence). The V and J ends lost 3 bases and 0 bases respectively, with 3 bases between them. The CDR3 has 12 residues. CDR3 in DNA: TGTGCCAGCAGCTCTATGAACACTGAAGCTTTCTTT. It encodes CASSSMNTEAFF. The whole variable domain, remainder taken from reference TRBV5-4 and TRBJ1-1, is ETGVTQSPTHLIKTRGQQVTLRCSSQSGHNTVSWYQQALGQGPQFIFQYYREEENGRGNFPPRFSGLQFPNYSSELNVNALELDDSALYLCASSSMNTEAFFGQGTRLTVV.

This clone has only one observation. V usage is TRBV27 and J usage is TRBJ1-4, with 7 nucleotides matching TRBD1. Germline V gives CDR1 MNHEY, CDR2 SMNVEV (reference sequence). CDR3 length: 13 amino acids. V shed 5 bases and J 7 bases; nucleotides not matched to a gene: 4. CDR3 coding DNA: TGTGCCAGCAGTCAACGGACAGGTGAAAAACTGTTTTTT. It yields the protein CASSQRTGEKLFF.

The V and J genes are TRBV27 and TRBJ1-5; the D gene is possibly TRBD1 (5 bases). Trimming pared 2 bases from V and 6 bases from J, leaving 8 bases between. This CDR3 is built from 13 residues. Germline CDR1 is MNHEY and CDR2 is SMNVEV (reference sequence). This CDR3 is CASSLGRAQPQHF. In DNA form, the CDR3 reads TGTGCCAGCAGTTTAGGCAGGGCTCAGCCCCAGCATTTT.

The chain couples TRBV19 to TRBJ2-2; D might be TRBD2 (6 bases). The CDR3 length is 19 residues. Trimming left V 4 bases short and J 1 base short, with 22 bases between. The germline V gene has CDR1 LNHDA and CDR2 SQIVND (reference sequence). The CDR3 protein is CASSTLHPSGTVNTGELFF. CDR3 nucleotides: TGTGCCAGTAGTACTCTACACCCATCCGGGACTGTGAACACCGGGGAGCTGTTTTTT.

This clone showed up just a few times. The chain joins TRBV18 to TRBJ1-1; 9 nucleotides match TRBD1. The trim removed 6 bases at V and 4 bases at J, leaving 6 bases unmatched. CDR3 size: 14 residues. Germline lookup yields CDR1 KGHSH and CDR2 LQKENI. CDR3 coding DNA: TGTGCCAGCTCCAAGCAGGGACAGGGCACTGAAGCTTTCTTT. Protein sequence: CASSKQGQGTEAFF.

The chain recombines TRBV19 with TRBJ2-2, with TRBD2 matching 8 bases. V lost 3 bases and J lost 4; bases outside the gene matches: 7. Germline loops: CDR1 LNHDA, CDR2 SQIVND (reference sequence). This CDR3 is 16 amino acids long. The chain's CDR3 is CASSIPGGAATGELFF. The CDR3 DNA sequence: TGTGCCAGTAGTATCCCCGGGGGGGCCGCCACCGGGGAGCTGTTTTTT.

The chain has TRBV5-1 and TRBJ2-1, with 7 bases identical to TRBD1. Germline values: CDR1 SGHRS, CDR2 YFSETQ. V lost 2 bases and J lost 5; bases outside the gene matches: 4. The CDR3 runs to 14 residues. CDR3 sequence reads: CASSLMGQNNEQFF. Written as DNA, the CDR3 is TGCGCCAGCAGCTTAATGGGACAGAACAATGAGCAGTTCTTC.

CDR3 sequence (DNA): TGTGCCAGCAGTGAGAGGCAGGGTAAGGCTGAGCAGTTCTTC. Residues: CASSERQGKAEQFF. J is TRBJ2-1 and V is TRBV2; D is perhaps TRBD1 (5 bases). Germline assignment: CDR1 SNHLY and CDR2 FYNNEI. The CDR3 runs 14 residues. V gave up 3 bases and J gave up 9 bases, with 15 bases separating them.

In its sample, this clone was seen a few times. The CDR3, as DNA: TGTGCCAGCAGCAATAATTCACCCCTCCACTTT. Its protein is CASSNNSPLHF. The chain couples TRBV6-5 to TRBJ1-6; D gene ambiguous. The CDR3 has 11 residues. V was pared by 6 bases and J by 5 bases, with 2 bases between. Germline CDR1 is MNHEY and CDR2 is SVGAGI.

The genes are TRBV5-4 and TRBJ2-7; D call uncertain. CDR3 length: 12 residues. The germline V gene has CDR1 SGHNT and CDR2 YYREEE (reference sequence). Trimming cost V 8 bases and J 2 bases, with 11 bases left between them. CDR3 DNA: TGTGCCAGAAAACTGGTGCCCTACGAGCAGTACGTC. This translates into CARKLVPYEQYV.

The J gene is TRBJ2-2, the V gene TRBV7-3; TRBD1 matches at 8 bases. CDR1 and CDR2 (germline): SGHTA, FQGTGA. This CDR3 has 15 residues. The V segment lost 5 bases and the J segment 3 bases; nucleotides outside the gene matches: 5. The CDR3 loop is CASSRDRTDTGELFF. In DNA, the CDR3 is TGTGCCAGCAGCAGGGACAGGACCGACACCGGGGAGCTGTTTTTT. Drawing the rest from reference TRBV7-3 and TRBJ2-2, the complete variable domain is GAGVSQTPSNKVTEKGKYVELRCDPISGHTALYWYRQSLGQGPEFLIYFQGTGAADDSGLPNDRFFAVRPEGSVSTLKIQRTERGDSAVYLCASSRDRTDTGELFFGEGSRLTVL.

This clone was picked up one time. The chain links TRBV5-1 to TRBJ2-1, with 10 bases matching TRBD2. This CDR3 has 15 amino acids. V was clipped by 4 bases and J by 4 bases; unmatched bases: 5. Germline loops: CDR1 SGHRS, CDR2 YFSETQ. The CDR3 loop reads CASSRTSGEYNEQFF. DNA for the CDR3: TGCGCCAGCAGCAGAACTAGCGGGGAGTACAATGAGCAGTTCTTC.

The CDR3 loop reads CASSSNSREAFF. In DNA, the CDR3 is TGTGCCAGCAGTTCGAACTCCAGGGAAGCTTTCTTT. The chain uses TRBV7-9 and TRBJ1-1; no reliable D call. V dropped 6 bases and J dropped 8 bases, with 13 bases sitting between them. The CDR3 totals 12 residues. Germline CDR1 SEHNR, CDR2 FQNEAQ (reference sequence). The whole variable domain, filled in from reference TRBV7-9 and TRBJ1-1, reads DTGVSQNPRHKITKRGQNVTFRCDPISEHNRLYWYRQTLGQGPEFLTYFQNEAQLEKSRLLSDRFSAERPKGSFSTLEIQRTEQGDSAMYLCASSSNSREAFFGQGTRLTVV.

This chain uses TRBV6-5 with TRBJ1-5; no reliable D call. This CDR3 contains 14 residues. The V gene's germline CDR1 is MNHEY and CDR2 SVGAGI. V dropped 5 bases and J dropped 1 base, with 9 bases sitting between them. The CDR3 bases are TGTGCCAGCAGTCGCCGGTCCAGCAATCAGCCCCAGCATTTT. Translated: CASSRRSSNQPQHF.

This rearrangement joins TRBV27 to TRBJ1-3; D gene uncertain. The germline V and J ends were trimmed by 6 bases and 1 base, with 19 bases remaining between them. Germline V gives CDR1 MNHEY, CDR2 SMNVEV (reference sequence). This CDR3 has 17 amino acids. CDR3 residues: CASSFKLGPGSGNTIYF. The CDR3 DNA sequence: TGTGCCAGCAGCTTTAAGCTGGGCCCGGGGTCTGGAAACACCATATATTTT.

This clone came up once. The chain links TRBV6-5 to TRBJ1-1; D unclear. The CDR3 is made up of 15 amino acids. CDR1 is MNHEY and CDR2 is SVGAGI in the germline V gene. V was clipped by 5 bases and J by 1 base, with 14 bases between them. The CDR3: CASSLTQQKNTEAFF. The CDR3 DNA follows: TGTGCCAGCAGTCTCACTCAACAGAAGAACACTGAAGCTTTCTTT.

The CDR3 sequence is CASSSGQNTEAFF. As DNA, the CDR3 is TGTGCCAGCAGCTCCGGACAGAACACTGAAGCTTTCTTT. The rearrangement joins TRBV7-3 to TRBJ1-1; possible D gene TRBD1, 5 bases. Germline V lookup: CDR1 SGHTA, CDR2 FQGTGA. Between the trimmed V and J ends, which lost 4 bases and 1 base, there was a span of 7 bases. This CDR3 is built from 13 residues.

Regarding this clone: At one boundary the junction diverges from the germline segment, which might be a read error. V usage is TRBV7-9 and J usage is TRBJ1-2; D unclear. The CDR3 sequence is 13 residues long. Germline CDR1 reads SEHNR; CDR2 reads FQNEAQ (reference sequence). The CDR3 loop is CASSLGQDYGYTF. Written as DNA, the CDR3 is TGTGCCAGCAGTTTAGGGCAGGACTATGGCTACACCTTC.

To note about this clone: At the DNA level, this CDR3 is encoded by other sequences in the same sample as well. The chain is built from TRBV5-6 and TRBJ1-2; the D is unclear. V was pared by 2 bases and J by 1 base, with 12 bases between. This CDR3 has 15 residues. Germline V CDR1 and CDR2: SGHDT, YYEEEE. The CDR3 DNA sequence: TGTGCCAGCAGCTTCCGGGTTTTGGGTAACTATGGCTACACCTTC. Its protein is CASSFRVLGNYGYTF.

V gene TRBV6-6 combines with J gene TRBJ1-6, with D possibly TRBD1 on 5 matching bases. In germline, CDR1 is MNHNY, CDR2 SVGAGI (reference sequence). The CDR3 is 16 amino acids. Trimming removed 0 bases from V and 4 bases from J, with 10 bases in between. CDR3 loop: CASSYSIRAYNSPLHF. The CDR3, as DNA: TGTGCCAGCAGTTACTCGATCAGGGCATATAATTCACCCCTCCACTTT.